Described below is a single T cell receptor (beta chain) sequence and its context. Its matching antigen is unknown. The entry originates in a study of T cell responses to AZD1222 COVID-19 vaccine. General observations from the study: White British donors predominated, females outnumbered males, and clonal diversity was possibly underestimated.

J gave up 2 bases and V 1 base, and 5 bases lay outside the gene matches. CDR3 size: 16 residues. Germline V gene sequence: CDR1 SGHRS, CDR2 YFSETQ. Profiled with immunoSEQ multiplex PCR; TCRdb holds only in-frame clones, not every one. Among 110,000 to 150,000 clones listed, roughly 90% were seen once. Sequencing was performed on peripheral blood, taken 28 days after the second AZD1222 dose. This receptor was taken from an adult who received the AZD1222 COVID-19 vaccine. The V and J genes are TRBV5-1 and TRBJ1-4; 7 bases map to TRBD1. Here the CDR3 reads CASSLTTGVTNEKLFF. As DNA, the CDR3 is TGCGCCAGCAGCTTGACTACAGGGGTGACTAATGAAAAACTGTTTTTT.